Below, 29 T cell receptor beta chains from the same sample are listed, as sequenced in a study of T cell repertoires in cytomegalovirus infection. For these TCRs, the target antigens are not known. Each CDR3 protein is one row after TCRdb ran MiXCR on the reads. The table shows around 120,000 distinct CDR3 sequences, with roughly two fifths occurring only once. The sequencing here drew on CD8+ T cells from cultured PBMCs, taken from culture after CMV antigen stimulation. The receptors were sampled from a human donor in good health (CMV status not recorded). Some clones in this sample may be carry-over from other donors' samples.

This chain joins TRBV19 and TRBJ2-4; no firm D call. This CDR3 is built from 14 residues. The germline V and J ends were trimmed by 2 bases and 0 bases, with 5 bases remaining between them. Germline loops: CDR1 LNHDA, CDR2 SQIVND (reference sequence). CDR3 DNA: TGTGCCAGTAGTATAAGGATAGCCAAAAACATTCAGTACTTC. Translated, it gives CASSIRIAKNIQYF.

This clonotype has a handful of counts. V usage is TRBV19 and J usage is TRBJ2-7; 9 nucleotides agree with TRBD1. Germline assignment: CDR1 LNHDA and CDR2 SQIVND (reference sequence). The CDR3 loop spans 17 amino acids. V gave up 4 bases and J gave up 6 bases; unmatched junction bases: 16. The CDR3 DNA reads TGTGCCAGTAGTACGGGACAGGGCCTACTGGGACTACGCGAGCAGTACTTC. It encodes CASSTGQGLLGLREQYF.

The CDR3 region has the DNA TGTGCCAGCAGCTTTAACAGGGAATATATCGAGCAGTACTTC. Amino acids: CASSFNREYIEQYF. The chain has TRBV7-9 and TRBJ2-7, with D perhaps matching TRBD1 (6 bases). V lost 3 bases, J lost 6 bases, and 15 bases lay in between. The CDR3 runs to 14 residues. Germline values: CDR1 SEHNR, CDR2 FQNEAQ (reference sequence).

This sequence joins TRBV20-1 and TRBJ1-1; D may be TRBD1 (5 bases). The V and J ends lost 4 bases and 7 bases respectively, with 16 bases between them. There are 13 residues in the CDR3. Germline V gives CDR1 DFQATT, CDR2 SNEGSKA (reference sequence). The CDR3 region is CSAIGTDHLEAFF. CDR3 DNA: TGCAGTGCTATCGGGACGGACCACCTTGAAGCTTTCTTT.

This clonotype was observed a few times. This chain connects TRBV6-5 to TRBJ1-4; D not resolved. CDR3 length: 15 residues. V lost 6 bases and J 0 bases, leaving 11 bases between the germline ends. CDR1 MNHEY and CDR2 SVGAGI come from the germline V gene. CDR3 loop: CASRLYSATNEKLFF. The CDR3 bases are TGTGCCAGCAGACTCTACAGTGCAACTAATGAAAAACTGTTTTTT.

V is TRBV12-5 and J is TRBJ1-5; 10 nucleotides agree with TRBD1. The CDR3 contains 16 residues. V dropped 6 bases and J dropped 5; count of bases not matched to a gene: 10. Germline V gene sequence: CDR1 LGHNT, CDR2 FRNRAP. CDR3 region: CASGSGQGVRDQPQHF. The CDR3 DNA reads TGTGCTAGTGGCTCCGGACAGGGGGTCAGGGATCAGCCCCAGCATTTT.

The V gene is TRBV7-6, the J gene TRBJ2-5; D call uncertain. The CDR3 spans 15 residues. The V and J ends lost 4 bases and 2 bases respectively, with 14 bases between them. The germline V gene encodes CDR1 SGHVS and CDR2 FNYEAQ. CDR3 residues: CASSSMVGQQETQYF. The CDR3 DNA follows: TGTGCCAGCAGCTCCATGGTCGGGCAACAAGAGACCCAGTACTTC.

This clonotype was seen a few times. The chain combines TRBV25-1 with TRBJ1-1; possibly TRBD1 for D (6 bases). The V and J ends lost 3 bases and 8 bases respectively, with 13 bases between them. The length of the CDR3 is 13 residues. The V gene's germline CDR1 is MGHDK and CDR2 SYGVNS. CDR3 nucleotides: TGTGCCAGCAGTGAGGGGGCAAGTCGAGAAGCTTTCTTT. It encodes CASSEGASREAFF.

The CDR3 region is CASTENTGELFF. DNA of the CDR3: TGTGCCAGCACCGAGAACACCGGGGAGCTGTTTTTT. The rearrangement links TRBV12-3 or TRBV12-4 to TRBJ2-2; D is undetermined. The CDR3 spans 12 residues. V lost 7 bases and J lost 1, with 4 bases in between.

The V gene is TRBV4-1, the J gene TRBJ2-7, with TRBD2 matching over 8 bases. This CDR3 has 15 residues. V dropped 0 bases and J dropped 0; count of bases not matched to a gene: 1. CDR1 and CDR2 (germline): MGHRA, YSYEKL. CDR3 DNA: TGCGCCAGCAGCCAAGAAGCGGGGGTCTCCTACGAGCAGTACTTC. It yields the protein CASSQEAGVSYEQYF.

J is TRBJ2-3 and V is TRBV28; unclear D gene. V lost 6 bases to trimming and J lost 4 bases, with 14 bases between them. Germline V lookup: CDR1 MDHEN, CDR2 SYDVKM. The CDR3 totals 14 residues. The CDR3 sequence is CASRDRPDPDTQYF. In DNA form, the CDR3 reads TGTGCCAGCAGGGACCGACCAGACCCAGATACGCAGTATTTT.

This clonotype has a single count. Germline is not matched at one junction end, which may reflect a read error. The V call is TRBV2, the J call TRBJ2-5, with D perhaps assigned TRBD1 or TRBD2 (5 bases each). CDR3 length: 14 residues. The germline V gene has CDR1 SNHLY and CDR2 FYNNEI. CDR3 nucleotides: TGTACCAGTTTGGGACGGAGAGTTCAAGAGACCCAGTACTTC. Protein product: CTSLGRRVQETQYF.

V is TRBV20-1 and J is TRBJ2-1; 10 nucleotides line up with TRBD2. The CDR3 totals 15 residues. The V and J ends lost 1 base and 7 bases, in that order; junction bases with no gene match: 7. Germline values: CDR1 DFQATT, CDR2 SNEGSKA (reference sequence). CDR3 bases: TGCAGTGCTAGAGTCCTAGCGGGGGTGGGGAATGAGCAGTTCTTC. Its translation: CSARVLAGVGNEQFF.

The chain links TRBV7-2 to TRBJ2-7, with a possible D match to TRBD2 (6 bases). Trimming took off 6 bases at V and 3 bases at J, with 27 bases between the two ends. Germline CDR1 SGHTA, CDR2 FQGNSA. This CDR3 has 18 amino acids. The CDR3 spells CASSPTGGAGSISYEQYF. CDR3 bases: TGTGCCAGCAGTCCCACTGGCGGCGCGGGGAGTATTAGCTACGAGCAGTACTTC.

This clonotype has more than one count but fewer than ten. This chain joins TRBV7-9 and TRBJ2-3; D gene uncertain. V was clipped by 3 bases and J by 3 bases, with 4 bases between them. Germline assignment: CDR1 SEHNR and CDR2 FQNEAQ (reference sequence). The CDR3 sequence is 12 residues long. CDR3 region: CASSFATDTQYF. DNA of the CDR3: TGTGCCAGCAGCTTCGCGACAGATACGCAGTATTTT.

The chain joins TRBV20-1 to TRBJ2-1; tentative D call: TRBD2 (5 bases). V lost 0 bases, J lost 3 bases, and 15 bases lay in between. The CDR3 length is 16 residues. Germline V gene data show CDR1 as DFQATT and CDR2 as SNEGSKA (reference sequence). In nucleotides, the CDR3 is TGCAGTGCTAGAGATCCCCTTTTCGGGGACTACAATGAGCAGTTCTTC. It yields the protein CSARDPLFGDYNEQFF.

The CDR3 here is CASSFRLAGANEQFF. For the CDR3, the DNA is TGTGCCAGCAGTTTCAGACTAGCGGGGGCCAATGAGCAGTTCTTC. The chain couples TRBV27 to TRBJ2-1; 12 bases map to TRBD2. The CDR3 runs to 15 residues. J was trimmed by 6 bases and V by 3 bases; bases with no gene match: 3. Germline V gene sequence: CDR1 MNHEY, CDR2 SMNVEV (reference sequence).

This clonotype was counted many times. The chain's CDR3 is CASGGQESDEQFF. The DNA for the CDR3 is TGTGCCAGCGGGGGACAGGAATCTGATGAGCAGTTCTTC. The chain is built from TRBV6-5 and TRBJ2-1; 8 bases map to TRBD1. The CDR3 has 13 amino acids. The germline CDR1 and CDR2 sequences are MNHEY and SVGAGI. J was trimmed by 8 bases and V by 8 bases; bases with no gene match: 8.

V is TRBV12-3 or TRBV12-4 and J is TRBJ1-2; TRBD1 matches 7 bases. The CDR3 consists of 15 residues. V shed 4 bases and J 4 bases; nucleotides not matched to a gene: 9. The CDR3 bases are TGTGCCAGCAGTTGGCCCGACAGGGCGGTCTATGGCTACACCTTC. It codes for CASSWPDRAVYGYTF.

The chain employs TRBV19 and TRBJ1-5, with D maybe TRBD1 (6 bases). CDR3 size: 16 residues. Per germline, CDR1 LNHDA and CDR2 SQIVND (reference sequence). Trimming stripped 6 bases from V and 2 bases from J, with 17 bases between. The CDR3 protein is CASRDKRGFGNQPQHF. CDR3 in DNA: TGTGCCAGTAGAGACAAAAGGGGGTTCGGCAATCAGCCCCAGCATTTT.

This clonotype has more than one count but fewer than ten. V is TRBV28 and J is TRBJ2-4, with TRBD1 as a possible D gene (5 bases). The CDR3 totals 12 residues. Germline V CDR1 and CDR2: MDHEN, SYDVKM. Trimming pared 3 bases from V and 6 bases from J, leaving 6 bases between. The DNA for the CDR3 is TGTGCCAGCAGTTTCAGGGTAAACATTCAGTACTTC. Protein product: CASSFRVNIQYF.

A few counts support this clonotype. The CDR3 region is CASSPGLLGYEQYF. As DNA, the CDR3 is TGCGCCAGCAGCCCGGGACTACTAGGGTACGAGCAGTACTTC. The V gene is TRBV4-1, the J gene TRBJ2-7, with 7 bases matching TRBD2. The CDR3 consists of 14 residues. The V and J ends lost 4 bases and 4 bases, in that order; junction bases with no gene match: 7. Germline-derived CDR1 and CDR2 are MGHRA and YSYEKL.

This clonotype appeared once. The J gene is TRBJ2-5, the V gene TRBV4-2; tentative D call: TRBD2 (5 bases). V dropped 0 bases and J dropped 3 bases, with 8 bases sitting between them. CDR1 is LGHNA and CDR2 is YNFKEQ in the germline V gene. The CDR3 spans 14 residues. The CDR3 DNA reads as TGTGCCAGCAGCCAAGAATTTAGCGAAGAGACCCAGTACTTC. This encodes CASSQEFSEETQYF.

This clonotype was recorded at least ten times. V usage is TRBV5-4 and J usage is TRBJ2-7; TRBD1 aligns across 9 bases. This CDR3 spans 15 amino acids. The germline gives CDR1 SGHNT, CDR2 YYREEE (reference sequence). J gave up 2 bases and V 0 bases, and 3 bases lay outside the gene matches. CDR3 sequence (DNA): TGTGCCAGCAGCTTGGAGACAGGGGGTACCTACGAGCAGTACTTC. As protein: CASSLETGGTYEQYF.

This clonotype was counted many times. V usage is TRBV7-8 and J usage is TRBJ2-1, with 10 nucleotides matching TRBD2. CDR3 size: 16 residues. The trim removed 2 bases at V and 5 bases at J, leaving 6 bases unmatched. CDR1 SGHVS and CDR2 FQNEAQ come from the germline V gene. The chain's CDR3 is CASSLFLAGVNNEQFF. The CDR3 DNA sequence: TGTGCCAGCAGCTTATTCCTAGCGGGGGTTAACAATGAGCAGTTCTTC.

This clonotype was detected a few times. The chain links TRBV12-3 or TRBV12-4 to TRBJ2-2; maybe TRBD1 (6 bases). Trimming removed 2 bases at V and 8 bases at J, with 12 bases between. The CDR3 covers 14 residues. The CDR3 region is CASSLSQGSGELFF. For the CDR3, the DNA is TGTGCCAGCAGTTTAAGTCAGGGGTCTGGGGAGCTGTTTTTT.

This chain joins TRBV7-9 and TRBJ1-5, with D possibly being TRBD1 (5 bases). Trimming stripped 4 bases from V and 6 bases from J, with 16 bases between. The CDR3 is 15 residues long. Per the germline V gene, CDR1 is SEHNR and CDR2 is FQNEAQ (reference sequence). In nucleotides, the CDR3 is TGTGCCAGCAGCTCTCAAGGGGTGGGAAGTCAGCCCCAGCATTTT. Residues: CASSSQGVGSQPQHF.

The V gene is TRBV19, the J gene TRBJ2-4; D not certain. Per the germline V gene, CDR1 is LNHDA and CDR2 is SQIVND (reference sequence). V gave up 3 bases and J gave up 4 bases, with 7 bases separating them. This CDR3 has 13 amino acids. CDR3 nucleotide sequence: TGTGCCAGTAGTATGTATAGTAAAAACATTCAGTACTTC. It encodes CASSMYSKNIQYF.

V is TRBV20-1 and J is TRBJ1-1; D is possibly TRBD1 (6 bases). CDR1 DFQATT and CDR2 SNEGSKA come from the germline V gene (reference sequence). The CDR3 contains 14 residues. Between the trimmed V and J ends, which lost 0 bases and 4 bases, there was a span of 12 bases. The CDR3 coding sequence is TGCAGTGCTAGAGATGGGGGGGGGGCCACTGAAGCTTTCTTT. Protein product: CSARDGGGATEAFF.